Below, 24 T cell receptor beta chains from the same sample are listed, as sequenced in a study of cytomegalovirus exposure and HLA in healthy donors. The PCR had 60 Vbeta and 13 Jbeta primers. The data were produced by immunoSEQ multiplex PCR, yet TCRdb's version contains in-frame clones alone and is incomplete. Here the sample spans approximately 150,000 clones, almost 80% being singletons. The specimen was PBMCs. The receptors stem from a man in his forties in good health and CMV-seropositive.

The chain links TRBV27 to TRBJ1-2, with D possibly matching TRBD1 (6 bases). Trimming stripped 4 bases from V and 4 bases from J, with 16 bases between. The CDR3 is made up of 15 amino acids. Germline V gene data show CDR1 as MNHEY and CDR2 as SMNVEV (reference sequence). DNA for the CDR3: TGTGCCAGCAGTTCTGGCAGCAGGGGCTTCTATGGCTACACCTTC. Translated, it gives CASSSGSRGFYGYTF.

The chain carries TRBV25-1 and TRBJ2-7; 7 bases are shared with TRBD1. The V segment lost 2 bases and the J segment 2 bases; nucleotides outside the gene matches: 6. This CDR3 has 15 amino acids. Looked up from germline, CDR1 is MGHDK and CDR2 is SYGVNS. CDR3 in DNA: TGTGCCAGCAGTGAAGGTCAGGGGACAGCCTACGAGCAGTACTTC. Protein: CASSEGQGTAYEQYF.

The chain combines TRBV5-4 with TRBJ1-3, with 12 bases lining up with TRBD1. The V gene end was trimmed by 3 bases and the J gene end by 2 bases; junction bases not matched to a gene: 3. This CDR3 spans 16 amino acids. Germline V gene lookup returns CDR1 SGHNT and CDR2 YYREEE (reference sequence). CDR3 nucleotides: TGTGCCAGCAGCTCGGGACAGGGGGCCACTGGAAACACCATATATTTT. Encoded protein: CASSSGQGATGNTIYF.

This clone was detected only a few times. The rearrangement uses TRBV11-2 and TRBJ1-1; possibly TRBD1 for D (6 bases). CDR3 length: 14 amino acids. Germline loops: CDR1 SGHAT, CDR2 FQNNGV. Between the trimmed V and J ends, which lost 5 bases and 2 bases, there was a span of 12 bases. CDR3 DNA sequence: TGTGCCAGCAGCGGGACGGACAGAAACACTGAAGCTTTCTTT. This translates into CASSGTDRNTEAFF.

The chain combines TRBV15 with TRBJ2-4; D uncertain. The germline V gene has CDR1 LNHNV and CDR2 YYDKDF (reference sequence). V gave up 0 bases and J gave up 12 bases, with 18 bases separating them. This CDR3 contains 15 residues. The CDR3 DNA sequence: TGTGCCACCAGCAGAGATCGTGGCAGAGCGTCCAGTCAGTACTTC. Translated: CATSRDRGRASSQYF.

The chain couples TRBV5-1 to TRBJ2-1; D is perhaps TRBD1 (5 bases). The CDR3 consists of 13 residues. V dropped 4 bases and J dropped 6 bases, with 11 bases sitting between them. Germline CDR1 is SGHRS and CDR2 is YFSETQ. The CDR3 DNA sequence: TGCGCCAGCAGCCAGGGTCCGAGCAATGAGCAGTTCTTC. This gives the protein CASSQGPSNEQFF.

This clone was seen just once. The chain carries TRBV5-4 and TRBJ2-5; 11 nucleotides align to TRBD2. The germline gives CDR1 SGHNT, CDR2 YYREEE (reference sequence). The trim removed 0 bases at V and 5 bases at J, leaving 3 bases unmatched. This CDR3 comprises 15 residues. CDR3 sequence (DNA): TGTGCCAGCAGCTTGGAACTAGCGGGAGTGGAGACCCAGTACTTC. Protein: CASSLELAGVETQYF.

This clone was observed a handful of times. This chain connects TRBV5-4 to TRBJ2-1; TRBD2 matches 9 bases. The ends lost 4 bases at V and 10 bases at J; junction bases unmatched: 15. There are 16 residues in the CDR3. Germline-derived CDR1 and CDR2 are SGHNT and YYREEE (reference sequence). CDR3 DNA: TGTGCCAGCAGCCGGAGCTCCACTAGCGGGCTTGGAGAGCAGTTCTTC. Its protein is CASSRSSTSGLGEQFF.

This clone was found once. One end of the junction does not line up with germline, which may come from a read error. V and J are TRBV7-7 and TRBJ1-4; a possible D gene is TRBD1 (5 bases). The CDR3 spans 17 residues. Germline V gene lookup returns CDR1 SSHAT and CDR2 FNYEAQ (reference sequence). The CDR3 sequence: CASSLAGKGTTNEKLFF. The DNA of the CDR3 is TGTGCTAGCAGCTTAGCGGGGAAGGGGACAACTAATGAAAAACTGTTTTTT.

Remarks on this clone: A read error may produce the germline difference seen at one junction end. The gene calls are TRBV5-1 and TRBJ2-4; 8 bases are a match to TRBD1. This CDR3 is built from 17 residues. CDR1 is SGHRS, CDR2 YFSETQ, per germline. The CDR3 nucleotides read TGCGCCAGCAGCTTGGCCATGGGGACAGGAGCCAAAAACAGTCAGTACTTC. This gives the protein CASSLAMGTGAKNSQYF.

This rearrangement joins TRBV29-1 to TRBJ2-5; 8 nucleotides match TRBD2. In germline, CDR1 is SQVTM, CDR2 ANQGSEA. This CDR3 region has 12 residues. The V gene end was trimmed by 3 bases and the J gene end by 4 bases; junction bases not matched to a gene: 1. For the CDR3, the DNA is TGCAGCGTTGATACTAGCGGAGAGACCCAGTACTTC. This gives the protein CSVDTSGETQYF.

V gene TRBV6-1 combines with J gene TRBJ2-7; 9 positions agree with TRBD2. The J segment lost 1 base and the V segment lost 6 bases, leaving 7 bases of the junction unmatched. Germline CDR1 is MNHNS and CDR2 is SASEGT. The CDR3 consists of 15 residues. The CDR3 nucleotides read TGTGCCAGCAGGGCCGGGACTAGCCAATCCTACGAGCAGTACTTC. As protein: CASRAGTSQSYEQYF.

The rearrangement joins TRBV21-1 to TRBJ2-7; TRBD2, as called in the table, went unchecked against the DNA. TRBV21-1 is a pseudogene segment. The CDR3 loop spans 14 amino acids. CDR3 residues: CASSKKLAGRVKYF. CDR3 DNA sequence: TGTGCCAGCAGCAAAAAACTGGCAGGGAGGGTAAAGTACTTC.

J is TRBJ2-2 and V is TRBV10-3; D gene unclear. CDR3 length: 12 amino acids. V shed 10 bases and J shed 2 bases, with 8 bases lying between them. Germline V gene sequence: CDR1 ENHRY, CDR2 SYGVKD. In DNA, the CDR3 is TGTGCCACCACAGTTAACACCGGGGAGCTGTTTTTT. Translated: CATTVNTGELFF.

The J gene is TRBJ1-1, the V gene TRBV29-1; tentative D call: TRBD1 (5 bases). The CDR3 extends over 16 amino acids. V was cut by 4 bases and J by 2 bases, with 20 bases left in between. The germline V gene encodes CDR1 SQVTM and CDR2 ANQGSEA. The CDR3 is CSVALPRLGLNTEAFF. CDR3 DNA: TGCAGCGTTGCCCTCCCCAGGTTGGGGCTCAACACTGAAGCTTTCTTT.

V usage is TRBV2 and J usage is TRBJ2-7; D possibly corresponds to TRBD1 (6 bases). The CDR3 sequence is 17 residues long. The germline V and J ends were trimmed by 5 bases and 0 bases, with 20 bases remaining between them. Germline-derived CDR1 and CDR2 are SNHLY and FYNNEI. CDR3 loop: CASSSLSGTLSSYEQYF. The CDR3 region has the DNA TGTGCCAGCAGTTCTCTTTCCGGGACACTAAGCTCCTACGAGCAGTACTTC.

V is TRBV6-5 and J is TRBJ1-2; 8 bases agree with TRBD1. V shed 1 base and J 2 bases; nucleotides not matched to a gene: 0. Germline-derived CDR1 and CDR2 are MNHEY and SVGAGI. This CDR3 comprises 14 residues. In nucleotides, the CDR3 is TGTGCCAGCAGTTACTGGACAGGGAACTATGGCTACACCTTC. Translation gives CASSYWTGNYGYTF.

The chain links TRBV11-3 to TRBJ2-1, with D hard to call. This CDR3 contains 12 residues. Germline CDR1 is SGHNT and CDR2 is YENEEA. Trimming removed 0 bases from V and 9 bases from J, with 6 bases in between. The CDR3 region has the DNA TGTGCCAGCAGCTTAGAGGCTGTTGAGCAGTTCTTC. Its protein product is CASSLEAVEQFF.

Remarks on this clone: Within the sample, other DNA sequences also encode this same CDR3. V is TRBV6-1 and J is TRBJ1-1, with unresolved D. The CDR3 is made up of 14 amino acids. Trimming stripped 0 bases from V and 2 bases from J, with 7 bases between. Germline V gene data show CDR1 as MNHNS and CDR2 as SASEGT. In DNA, the CDR3 is TGTGCCAGCAGTGAAGCGTTGGGCAACACTGAAGCTTTCTTT. This translates into CASSEALGNTEAFF.

This sequence joins TRBV12-5 and TRBJ2-2; 14 bases line up with TRBD2. This CDR3 is built from 19 residues. The germline V gene encodes CDR1 LGHNT and CDR2 FRNRAP. With 6 bases clipped from V and 3 bases from J, the junction kept 12 bases outside the gene matches. The CDR3: CASGQNMGLAGVDTGELFF. The CDR3 DNA is TGTGCTAGTGGCCAAAATATGGGACTAGCGGGAGTAGACACCGGGGAGCTGTTTTTT. The full variable domain, in which reference TRBV12-5 and TRBJ2-2 provide the parts outside the CDR3, is DARVTQTPRHKVTEMGQEVTMRCQPILGHNTVFWYRQTMMQGLELLAYFRNRAPLDDSGMPKDRFSAEMPDATLATLKIQPSEPRDSAVYFCASGQNMGLAGVDTGELFFGEGSRLTVL.

This sequence joins TRBV29-1 and TRBJ1-1, with 11 bases identical to TRBD1. Germline CDR1 SQVTM, CDR2 ANQGSEA. The CDR3 contains 14 residues. J lost 6 bases, V lost 3 bases, and 6 bases had no gene match. CDR3 DNA sequence: TGCAGCGTTGAGGGGGACAGGGGGAAGGCTGAAGCTTTCTTT. It codes for CSVEGDRGKAEAFF.

The chain carries TRBV2 and TRBJ1-3, with D uncertain. The V gene lost 4 bases and the J gene lost 0 bases, with 10 bases spanning the gap. The germline V gene has CDR1 SNHLY and CDR2 FYNNEI. There are 15 residues in the CDR3. CDR3 residues: CASSGGINSGNTIYF. DNA for the CDR3: TGTGCCAGCAGTGGCGGGATAAACTCTGGAAACACCATATATTTT.

This clone turned up a few times. J is TRBJ2-2 and V is TRBV10-3, with D perhaps matching TRBD2 (6 bases). Germline V gene lookup returns CDR1 ENHRY and CDR2 SYGVKD. Trimming took 10 bases from V and 4 from J, leaving 22 bases between them. This CDR3 comprises 16 residues. DNA of the CDR3: TGTGCCACAAGCATCTCAAGCCGGGACTTCACCGGGGAGCTGTTTTTT. This encodes CATSISSRDFTGELFF.

The chain joins TRBV4-1 to TRBJ2-3; weak D call: TRBD2 (5 bases). The CDR3 extends over 15 amino acids. Germline V CDR1 and CDR2: MGHRA, YSYEKL. V shed 7 bases and J shed 0 bases, with 14 bases lying between them. Here the CDR3 DNA reads TGCGCCAGCAAAGACACCCGGGGAAGCACAGATACGCAGTATTTT. It is translated as CASKDTRGSTDTQYF.